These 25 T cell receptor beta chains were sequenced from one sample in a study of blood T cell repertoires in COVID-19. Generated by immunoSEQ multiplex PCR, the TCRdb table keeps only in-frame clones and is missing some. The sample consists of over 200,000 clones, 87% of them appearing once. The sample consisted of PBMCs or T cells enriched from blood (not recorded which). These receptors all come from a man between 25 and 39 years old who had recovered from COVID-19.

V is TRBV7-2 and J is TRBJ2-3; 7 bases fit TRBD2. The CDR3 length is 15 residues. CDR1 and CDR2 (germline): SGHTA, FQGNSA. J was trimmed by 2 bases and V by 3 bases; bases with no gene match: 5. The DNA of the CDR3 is TGTGCCAGCAGCTTTGAGCGGGGCCTCACAGATACGCAGTATTTT. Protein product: CASSFERGLTDTQYF.

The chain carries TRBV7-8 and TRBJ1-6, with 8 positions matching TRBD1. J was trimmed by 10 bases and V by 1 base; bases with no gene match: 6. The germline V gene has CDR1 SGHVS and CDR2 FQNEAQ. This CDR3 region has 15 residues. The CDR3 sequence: CASSLEVTGVSPLHF. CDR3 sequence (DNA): TGTGCCAGCAGCTTAGAAGTGACAGGGGTATCACCCCTCCACTTT.

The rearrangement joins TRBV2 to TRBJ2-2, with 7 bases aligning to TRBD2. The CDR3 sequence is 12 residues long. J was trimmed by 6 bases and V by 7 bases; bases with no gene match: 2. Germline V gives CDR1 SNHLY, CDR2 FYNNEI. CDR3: CASKAGAGELFF. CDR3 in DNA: TGTGCCAGCAAGGCGGGGGCCGGGGAGCTGTTTTTT.

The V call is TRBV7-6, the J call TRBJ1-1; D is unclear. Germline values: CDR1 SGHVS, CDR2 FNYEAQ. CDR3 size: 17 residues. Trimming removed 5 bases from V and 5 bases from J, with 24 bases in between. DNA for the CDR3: TGTGCCAGCAGCCCCTTCCGTGGGCAATACATTGGGACTGAAGCTTTCTTT. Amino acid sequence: CASSPFRGQYIGTEAFF.

The CDR3 region has the DNA TGTGCCAGCAGCTTACTATACGGGGGGACCACCGGGGAGCTGTTTTTT. Translated: CASSLLYGGTTGELFF. The V gene is TRBV7-2, the J gene TRBJ2-2; 7 bases agree with TRBD2. This CDR3 is built from 16 residues. Looked up from germline, CDR1 is SGHTA and CDR2 is FQGNSA. V gave up 2 bases and J gave up 4 bases; unmatched junction bases: 7.

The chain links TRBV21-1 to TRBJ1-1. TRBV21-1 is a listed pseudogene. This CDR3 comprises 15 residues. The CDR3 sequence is CASRNRGSLNTEAFF. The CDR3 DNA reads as TGTGCCAGCAGGAATCGAGGTAGCCTGAACACTGAAGCTTTCTTT.

CDR3 in DNA: TGTGCCAGTCGGGCAGAGGGCTATCAGCCCCAGCATTTT. Residues: CASRAEGYQPQHF. This chain uses TRBV19 with TRBJ1-5; the D is unclear. V was shortened by 8 bases and J by 5 bases, with 13 bases between the two germline ends. The CDR3 totals 13 residues. Germline lookup yields CDR1 LNHDA and CDR2 SQIVND (reference sequence).

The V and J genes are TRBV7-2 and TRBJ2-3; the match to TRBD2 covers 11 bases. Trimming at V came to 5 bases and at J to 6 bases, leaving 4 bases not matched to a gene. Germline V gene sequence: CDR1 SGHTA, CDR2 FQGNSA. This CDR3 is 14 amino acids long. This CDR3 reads CASSRTSGYDTQYF. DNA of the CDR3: TGTGCCAGCAGCCGGACTAGCGGGTATGATACGCAGTATTTT.

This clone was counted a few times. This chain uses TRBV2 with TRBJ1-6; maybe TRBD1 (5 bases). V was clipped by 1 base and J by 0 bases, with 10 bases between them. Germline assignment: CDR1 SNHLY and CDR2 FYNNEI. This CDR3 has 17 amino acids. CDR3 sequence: CASSEGGAGSYNSPLHF. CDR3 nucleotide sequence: TGTGCCAGCAGTGAAGGGGGCGCCGGCTCCTATAATTCACCCCTCCACTTT.

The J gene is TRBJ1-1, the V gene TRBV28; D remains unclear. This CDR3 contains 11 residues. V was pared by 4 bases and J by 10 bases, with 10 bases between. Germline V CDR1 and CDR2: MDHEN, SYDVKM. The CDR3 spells CASSSGFGAFF. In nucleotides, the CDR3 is TGTGCCAGCAGTTCCGGTTTCGGAGCTTTCTTT.

For the CDR3, the DNA is TGTGCCAGCAGTTCCGCTAGTGCAGGGGAAACTGAAGCTTTCTTT. Encoded protein: CASSSASAGETEAFF. The V call is TRBV27, the J call TRBJ1-1; D is perhaps TRBD1 (6 bases). The ends were cut back, 4 bases at V and 5 bases at J, with 17 bases in the middle. Germline V lookup: CDR1 MNHEY, CDR2 SMNVEV (reference sequence). This CDR3 comprises 15 residues.

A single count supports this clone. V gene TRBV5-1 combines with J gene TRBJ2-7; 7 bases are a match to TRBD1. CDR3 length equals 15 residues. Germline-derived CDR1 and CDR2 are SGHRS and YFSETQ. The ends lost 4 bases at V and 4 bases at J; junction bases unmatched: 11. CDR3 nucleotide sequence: TGCGCCAGCAGCGACCCCTCGACAGGGAAGTACGAGCAGTACTTC. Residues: CASSDPSTGKYEQYF.

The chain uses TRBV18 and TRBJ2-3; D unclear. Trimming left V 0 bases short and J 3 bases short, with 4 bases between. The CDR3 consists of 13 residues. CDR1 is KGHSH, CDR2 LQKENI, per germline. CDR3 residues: CASSPPETDTQYF. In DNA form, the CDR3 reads TGTGCCAGCTCACCACCGGAGACAGATACGCAGTATTTT.

The CDR3 protein is CATTADIGVDTQYF. DNA for the CDR3: TGTGCCACCACGGCGGATATAGGGGTAGATACGCAGTATTTT. The chain carries TRBV10-3 and TRBJ2-3, with a tentative D call TRBD1 (5 bases). The CDR3 has 14 amino acids. V was trimmed by 10 bases and J by 5 bases, leaving 19 bases between them. Germline V gene lookup returns CDR1 ENHRY and CDR2 SYGVKD.

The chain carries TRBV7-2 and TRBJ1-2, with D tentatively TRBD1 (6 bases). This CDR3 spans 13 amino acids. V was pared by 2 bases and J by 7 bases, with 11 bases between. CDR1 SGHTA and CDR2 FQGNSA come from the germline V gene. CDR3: CASSLTTGSGYTF. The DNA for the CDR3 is TGTGCCAGCAGCTTAACTACAGGGTCTGGCTACACCTTC.

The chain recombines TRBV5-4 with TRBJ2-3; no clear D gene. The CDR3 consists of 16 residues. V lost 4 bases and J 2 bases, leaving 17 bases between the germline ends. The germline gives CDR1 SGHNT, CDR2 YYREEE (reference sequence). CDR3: CASSLLIASATDTQYF. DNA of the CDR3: TGTGCCAGCAGCCTATTAATAGCTTCGGCCACAGATACGCAGTATTTT.

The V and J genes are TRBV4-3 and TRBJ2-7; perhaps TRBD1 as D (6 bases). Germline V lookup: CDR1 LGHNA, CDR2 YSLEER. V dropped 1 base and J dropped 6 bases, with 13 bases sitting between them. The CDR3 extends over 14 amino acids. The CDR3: CASSQGTDSGEQYF. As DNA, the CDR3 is TGCGCCAGCAGCCAAGGGACAGACTCGGGCGAGCAGTACTTC.

CDR3 sequence: CSVDGLMNTEAFF. CDR3 in DNA: TGCAGCGTTGACGGACTAATGAACACTGAAGCTTTCTTT. J is TRBJ1-1 and V is TRBV29-1; D gene ambiguous. Trimming took 3 bases from V and 0 from J, leaving 8 bases between them. This CDR3 is built from 13 residues. Germline CDR1 reads SQVTM; CDR2 reads ANQGSEA.

CDR3 sequence: CAWSRGDVESPLHF. CDR3 DNA sequence: TGTGCCTGGAGTCGGGGGGACGTCGAGTCACCCCTCCACTTT. The gene calls are TRBV30 and TRBJ1-6; possible D gene TRBD1, 5 bases. V gave up 2 bases and J gave up 10 bases, with 15 bases separating them. This CDR3 has 14 amino acids. Looked up from germline, CDR1 is GTSNPN and CDR2 is SVGIG (reference sequence).

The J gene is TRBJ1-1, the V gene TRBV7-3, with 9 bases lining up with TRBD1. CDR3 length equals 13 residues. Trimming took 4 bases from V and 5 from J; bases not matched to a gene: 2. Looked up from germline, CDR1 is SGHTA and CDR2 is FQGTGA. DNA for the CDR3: TGTGCCAGCAGCTCTGGACAGGGGACTGAAGCTTTCTTT. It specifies CASSSGQGTEAFF. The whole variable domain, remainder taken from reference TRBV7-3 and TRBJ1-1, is GAGVSQTPSNKVTEKGKYVELRCDPISGHTALYWYRQSLGQGPEFLIYFQGTGAADDSGLPNDRFFAVRPEGSVSTLKIQRTERGDSAVYLCASSSGQGTEAFFGQGTRLTVV.

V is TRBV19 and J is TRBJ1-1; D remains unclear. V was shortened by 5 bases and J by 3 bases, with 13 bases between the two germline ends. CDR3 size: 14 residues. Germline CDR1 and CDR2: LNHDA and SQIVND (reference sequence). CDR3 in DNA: TGTGCCAGTAGTCTTCCCCACAGATACACTGAAGCTTTCTTT. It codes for CASSLPHRYTEAFF.

DNA of the CDR3: TGTGCCAGCAGAAGACCGGGACAATCGACGGGGGGCACCGGGGAGCTGTTTTTT. This sequence encodes CASRRPGQSTGGTGELFF. V usage is TRBV11-2 and J usage is TRBJ2-2; weak D call: TRBD2 (7 bases). The CDR3 has 18 amino acids. Trimming took off 6 bases at V and 4 bases at J, with 24 bases between the two ends. Germline CDR1 is SGHAT and CDR2 is FQNNGV.

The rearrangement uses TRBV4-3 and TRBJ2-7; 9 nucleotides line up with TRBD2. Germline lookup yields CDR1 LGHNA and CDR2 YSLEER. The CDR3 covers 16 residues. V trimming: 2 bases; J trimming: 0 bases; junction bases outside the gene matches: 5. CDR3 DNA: TGCGCCAGCAGCCAATCTCTAGCGGGGAGCTCCTACGAGCAGTACTTC. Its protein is CASSQSLAGSSYEQYF.

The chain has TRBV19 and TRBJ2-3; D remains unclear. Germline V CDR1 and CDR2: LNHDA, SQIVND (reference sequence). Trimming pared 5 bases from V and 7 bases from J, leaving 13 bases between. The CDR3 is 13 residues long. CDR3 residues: CASSSQARNTQYF. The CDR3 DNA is TGTGCCAGTAGTTCCCAGGCCCGGAATACGCAGTATTTT.

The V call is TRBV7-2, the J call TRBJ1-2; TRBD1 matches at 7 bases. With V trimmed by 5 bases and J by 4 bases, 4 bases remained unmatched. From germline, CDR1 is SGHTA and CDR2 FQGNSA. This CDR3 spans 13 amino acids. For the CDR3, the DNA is TGTGCCAGCAGCCACAGGGGCGGCTATGGCTACACCTTC. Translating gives CASSHRGGYGYTF.